Given below is one TCR beta chain in context. What it binds is not known. The sample comes from a study of persistence of HIV-infected CD4 T cells. Findings of the study overall: Compared with CD3/CD28-stimulated cells, CMV- and Gag-responding cells showed lower TCRbeta richness. Antigen-responding cells were enriched for degenerate expanded CDR3beta sequences.

Between the trimmed V and J ends, which lost 1 base and 1 base, there was a span of 8 bases. This CDR3 comprises 16 residues. The V gene's germline CDR1 is SGHDN and CDR2 FVKESK. Nonspecific anti-CD3/anti-CD28 bead stimulation represents the broad CD4+ T cell repertoire. Sorting of responding CD4+ T cells relied on upregulated CD40 ligand together with CD69. These HIV-1-infected adults initiated suppressive ART in chronic infection. For at least 4 years, plasma HIV-1 RNA was undetectable (<50 copies/mL). The libraries were made with immunoSEQ version 4 in survey mode. The repertoire was sequenced with immunoSEQ multiplex PCR; TCRdb's copy has only in-frame clones and lacks some. The data contain fewer than 45,000 clones, about nine tenths of them singletons.

The receptor's source is an adult woman with HIV who was CMV-seropositive. V is TRBV14 and J is TRBJ2-6; TRBD1 is a possible D gene (5 bases). Material: CD4+ T cells sorted from PBMCs after roughly 18-hour stimulation, obtained from a patient who received antiretroviral therapy. CDR3 nucleotide sequence: TGTGCCAGCAGCCAAGTGACAGTATCTGGGGCCAACGTCCTGACTTTC. Protein: CASSQVTVSGANVLTF.